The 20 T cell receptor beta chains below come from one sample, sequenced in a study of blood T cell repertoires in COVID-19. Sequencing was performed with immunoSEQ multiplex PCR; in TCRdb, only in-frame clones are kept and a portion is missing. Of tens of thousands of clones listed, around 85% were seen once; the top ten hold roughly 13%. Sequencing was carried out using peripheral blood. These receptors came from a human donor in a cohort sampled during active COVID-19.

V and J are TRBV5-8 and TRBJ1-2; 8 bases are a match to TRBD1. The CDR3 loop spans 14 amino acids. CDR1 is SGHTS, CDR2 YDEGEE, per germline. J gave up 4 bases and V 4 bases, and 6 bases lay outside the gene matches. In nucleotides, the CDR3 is TGTGCCAGCAGCCGAACAGGGGGAGTCTATGGCTACACCTTC. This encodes CASSRTGGVYGYTF.

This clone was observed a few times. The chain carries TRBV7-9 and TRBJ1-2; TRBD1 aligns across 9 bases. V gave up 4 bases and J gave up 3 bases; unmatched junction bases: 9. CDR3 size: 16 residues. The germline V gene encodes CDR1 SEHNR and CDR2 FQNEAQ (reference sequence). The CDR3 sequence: CASSSQGALNHYGYTF. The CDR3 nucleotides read TGTGCCAGCAGCTCACAGGGGGCGCTAAACCACTATGGCTACACCTTC.

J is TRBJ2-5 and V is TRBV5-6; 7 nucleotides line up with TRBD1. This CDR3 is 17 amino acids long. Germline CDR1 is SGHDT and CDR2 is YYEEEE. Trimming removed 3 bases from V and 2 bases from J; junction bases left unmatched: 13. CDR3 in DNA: TGTGCCAGCAGCTCCGAGGGTAGGGGGCCTTATCAAGAGACCCAGTACTTC. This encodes CASSSEGRGPYQETQYF.

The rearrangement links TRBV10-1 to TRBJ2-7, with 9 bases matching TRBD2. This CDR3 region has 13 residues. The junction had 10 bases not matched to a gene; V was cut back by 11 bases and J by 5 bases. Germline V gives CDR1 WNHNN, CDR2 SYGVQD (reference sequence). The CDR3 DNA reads TGCGCCCCGGAGGGGGCGGGAGGGCACGAGCAGTACTTC. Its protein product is CAPEGAGGHEQYF.

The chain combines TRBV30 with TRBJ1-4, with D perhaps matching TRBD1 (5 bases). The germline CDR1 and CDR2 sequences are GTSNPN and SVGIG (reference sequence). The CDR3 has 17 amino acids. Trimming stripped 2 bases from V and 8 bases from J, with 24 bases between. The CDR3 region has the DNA TGTGCCTGGAGTTACCCCCCGGGAGGGGTGCGCCAAGAAAAACTGTTTTTT. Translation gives CAWSYPPGGVRQEKLFF.

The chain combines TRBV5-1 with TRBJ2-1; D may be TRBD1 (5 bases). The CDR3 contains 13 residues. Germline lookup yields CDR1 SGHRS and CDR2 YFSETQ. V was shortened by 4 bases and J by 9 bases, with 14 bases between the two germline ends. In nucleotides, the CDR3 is TGCGCCAGCAGCCCGCCCAGTGGGGCTGAGCAGTTCTTC. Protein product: CASSPPSGAEQFF.

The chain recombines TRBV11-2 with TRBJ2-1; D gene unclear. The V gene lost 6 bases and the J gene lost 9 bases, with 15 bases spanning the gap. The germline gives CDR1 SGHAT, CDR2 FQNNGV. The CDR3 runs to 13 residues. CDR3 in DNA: TGTGCCAGCAGTTCGATAGTAGGCGGTGAGCAGTTCTTC. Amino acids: CASSSIVGGEQFF.

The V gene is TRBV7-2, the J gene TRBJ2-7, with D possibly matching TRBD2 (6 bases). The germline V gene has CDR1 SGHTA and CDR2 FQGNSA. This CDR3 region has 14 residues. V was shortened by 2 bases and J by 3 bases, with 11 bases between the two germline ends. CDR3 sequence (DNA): TGTGCCAGCAGCTTATCCACGGGGGTCTACGAGCAGTACTTC. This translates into CASSLSTGVYEQYF.

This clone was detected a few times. The CDR3 sequence is CASSLEEGSGQYF. CDR3 nucleotides: TGTGCCAGCAGCTTAGAGGAGGGTAGCGGGCAGTACTTC. This chain connects TRBV7-8 to TRBJ2-7, with a possible D match to TRBD2 (6 bases). The V end lost 1 base, the J end lost 9 bases, and 13 bases lay between the germline ends. The CDR3 has 13 residues. Germline CDR1 reads SGHVS; CDR2 reads FQNEAQ.

CDR3: CASSVAGANEKLFF. CDR3 in DNA: TGTGCCAGCAGTGTGGCAGGGGCTAATGAAAAACTGTTTTTT. The genes are TRBV2 and TRBJ1-4, with a possible D match to TRBD1 (6 bases). CDR3 size: 14 residues. Germline CDR1 and CDR2: SNHLY and FYNNEI. V lost 4 bases, J lost 3 bases, and 9 bases lay in between.

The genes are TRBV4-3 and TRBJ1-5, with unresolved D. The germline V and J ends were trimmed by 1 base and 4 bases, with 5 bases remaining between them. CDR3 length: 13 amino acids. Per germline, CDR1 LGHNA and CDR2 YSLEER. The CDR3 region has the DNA TGCGCCAGCAGCCAAGTCGCGAATCAGCCCCAGCATTTT. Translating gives CASSQVANQPQHF.

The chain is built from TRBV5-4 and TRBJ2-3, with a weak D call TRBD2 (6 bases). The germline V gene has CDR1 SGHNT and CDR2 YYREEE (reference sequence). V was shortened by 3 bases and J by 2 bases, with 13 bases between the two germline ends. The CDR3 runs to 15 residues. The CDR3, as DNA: TGTGCCAGCAGCTCTCAAGGGACTTTCACAGATACGCAGTATTTT. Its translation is CASSSQGTFTDTQYF.

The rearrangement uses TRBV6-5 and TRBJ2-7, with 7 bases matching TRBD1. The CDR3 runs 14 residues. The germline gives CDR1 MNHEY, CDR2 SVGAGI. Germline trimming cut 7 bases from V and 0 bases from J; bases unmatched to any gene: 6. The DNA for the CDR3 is TGTGCCAGCATGTTGGACAGGCTCTCCTACGAGCAGTACTTC. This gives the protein CASMLDRLSYEQYF.

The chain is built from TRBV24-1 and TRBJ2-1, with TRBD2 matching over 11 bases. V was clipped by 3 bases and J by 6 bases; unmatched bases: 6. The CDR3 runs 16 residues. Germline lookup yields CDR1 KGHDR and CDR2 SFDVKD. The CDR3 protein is CATSDLSGRATNEQFF. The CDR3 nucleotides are TGTGCCACCAGTGATCTTAGCGGGAGGGCTACCAATGAGCAGTTCTTC.

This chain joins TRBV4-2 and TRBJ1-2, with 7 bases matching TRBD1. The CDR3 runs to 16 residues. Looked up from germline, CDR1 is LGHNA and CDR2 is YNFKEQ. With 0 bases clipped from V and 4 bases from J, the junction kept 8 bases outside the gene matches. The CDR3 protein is CASSQELATGVYGYTF. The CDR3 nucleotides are TGTGCCAGCAGCCAAGAACTTGCAACAGGGGTCTATGGCTACACCTTC.

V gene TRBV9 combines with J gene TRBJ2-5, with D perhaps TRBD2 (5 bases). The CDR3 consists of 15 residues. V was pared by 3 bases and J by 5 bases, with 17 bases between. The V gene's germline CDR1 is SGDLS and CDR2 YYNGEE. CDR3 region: CASSARSARGETQYF. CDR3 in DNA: TGTGCCAGCAGCGCCCGGAGCGCTAGAGGGGAGACCCAGTACTTC. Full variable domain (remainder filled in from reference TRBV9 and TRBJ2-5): DSGVTQTPKHLITATGQRVTLRCSPRSGDLSVYWYQQSLDQGLQFLIQYYNGEERAKGNILERFSAQQFPDLHSELNLSSLELGDSALYFCASSARSARGETQYFGPGTRLLVL.

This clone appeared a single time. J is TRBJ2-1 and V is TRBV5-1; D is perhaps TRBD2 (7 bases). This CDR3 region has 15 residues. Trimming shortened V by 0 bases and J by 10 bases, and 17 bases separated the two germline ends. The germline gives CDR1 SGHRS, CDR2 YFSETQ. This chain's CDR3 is CASSLVGAGVWEQFF. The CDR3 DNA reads TGCGCCAGCAGCTTGGTGGGGGCGGGAGTTTGGGAGCAGTTCTTC.

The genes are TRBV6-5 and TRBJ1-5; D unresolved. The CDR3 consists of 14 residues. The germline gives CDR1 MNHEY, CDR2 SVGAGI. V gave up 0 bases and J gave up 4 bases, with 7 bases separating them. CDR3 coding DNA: TGTGCCAGCAGTTACTCCGGGGTAAATCAGCCCCAGCATTTT. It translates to CASSYSGVNQPQHF.

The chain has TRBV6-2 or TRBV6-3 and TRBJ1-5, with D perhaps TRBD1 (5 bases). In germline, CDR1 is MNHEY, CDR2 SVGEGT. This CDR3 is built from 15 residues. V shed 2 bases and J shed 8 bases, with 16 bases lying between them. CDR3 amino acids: CASSYRAGGAEPQHF. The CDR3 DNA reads TGTGCCAGCAGTTACAGGGCCGGGGGAGCTGAGCCCCAGCATTTT.

This CDR3 is CASSPDRAFRPGANVLTF. Written as DNA, the CDR3 is TGTGCCAGCTCGCCCGACAGGGCATTTCGTCCTGGGGCCAACGTCCTGACTTTC. The J gene is TRBJ2-6, the V gene TRBV18, with 7 bases matching TRBD1. With 6 bases clipped from V and 2 bases from J, the junction kept 13 bases outside the gene matches. CDR1 KGHSH and CDR2 LQKENI come from the germline V gene. The CDR3 totals 18 residues.